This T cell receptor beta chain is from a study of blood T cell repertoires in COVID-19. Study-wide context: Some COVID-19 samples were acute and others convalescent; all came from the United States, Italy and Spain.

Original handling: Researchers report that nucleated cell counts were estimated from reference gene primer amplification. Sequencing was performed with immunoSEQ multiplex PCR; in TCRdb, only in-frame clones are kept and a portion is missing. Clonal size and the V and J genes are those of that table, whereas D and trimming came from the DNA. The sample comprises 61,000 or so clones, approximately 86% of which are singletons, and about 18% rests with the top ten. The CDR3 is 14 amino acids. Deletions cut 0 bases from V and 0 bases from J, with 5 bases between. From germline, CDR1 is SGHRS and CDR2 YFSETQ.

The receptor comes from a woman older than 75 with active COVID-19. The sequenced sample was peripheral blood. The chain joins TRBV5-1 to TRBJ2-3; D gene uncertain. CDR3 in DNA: TGCGCCAGCAGCTTGGGAGTTAGCACAGATACGCAGTATTTT. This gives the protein CASSLGVSTDTQYF. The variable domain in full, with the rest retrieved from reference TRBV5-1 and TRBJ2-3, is KAGVTQTPRYLIKTRGQQVTLSCSPISGHRSVSWYQQTPGQGLQFLFEYFSETQRNKGNFPGRFSGRQFSNSRSEMNVSTLELGDSALYLCASSLGVSTDTQYFGPGTRLTVL.